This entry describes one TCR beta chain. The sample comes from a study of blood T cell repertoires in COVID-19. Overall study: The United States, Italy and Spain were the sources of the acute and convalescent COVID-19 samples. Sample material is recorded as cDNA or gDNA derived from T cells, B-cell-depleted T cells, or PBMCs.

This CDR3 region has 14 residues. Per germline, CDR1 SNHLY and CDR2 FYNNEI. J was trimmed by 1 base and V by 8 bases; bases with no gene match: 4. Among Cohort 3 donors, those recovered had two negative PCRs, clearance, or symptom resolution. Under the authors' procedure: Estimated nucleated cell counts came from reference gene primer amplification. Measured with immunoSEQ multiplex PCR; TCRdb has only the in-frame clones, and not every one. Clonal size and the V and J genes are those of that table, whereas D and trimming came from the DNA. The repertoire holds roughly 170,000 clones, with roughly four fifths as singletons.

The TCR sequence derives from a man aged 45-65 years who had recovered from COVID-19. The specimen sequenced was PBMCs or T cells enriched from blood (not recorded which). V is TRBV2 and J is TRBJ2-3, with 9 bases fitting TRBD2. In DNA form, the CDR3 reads TGTGCCAGCGAAGCTAGCGGGGGCACAGATACGCAGTATTTT. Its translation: CASEASGGTDTQYF.